This T cell receptor beta chain is from a study of Ad26.COV2.S vaccination and SARS-CoV-2 variants. The treatment here: roughly 19 received Ad26.COV2.S at low or high dose, single or two shots; several received placebo; per-sample allocation not given. Following the first vaccine or placebo injection, samples were taken on day 63. An Ad26 vector expressing Wuhan-strain SARS-CoV-2 spike constituted the vaccine. The method was immunoSEQ multiplex PCR; TCRdb's version includes in-frame clones alone and lacks a portion of them. The table includes about 480,000 clones, approximately 88% detected once. The germline V gene has CDR1 GTSNPN and CDR2 SVGIG (reference sequence). The CDR3 covers 11 residues. V was pared by 4 bases and J by 11 bases, with 14 bases between.

The sequences come from peripheral blood, collected in a trial of Ad26.COV2.S vaccine versus placebo. The TCR was taken from a person aged 18-60 years who received the Ad26.COV2.S COVID-19 vaccine or a placebo. The chain is built from TRBV30 and TRBJ1-1; D gene uncertain. DNA for the CDR3: TGTGCCTGGATAGGGTCGTCTAGGGCTTTCTTT. Translated, it gives CAWIGSSRAFF.